The 24 T cell receptor beta chains reported below all come from one sample, sequenced in a study of T cell responses to AZD1222 COVID-19 vaccine. Profiling relied on immunoSEQ multiplex PCR, and the TCRdb table lists in-frame clones only, not all of them. Among around 160,000 clones listed, under 95% were seen once. The starting material was peripheral blood, obtained on day 0 of AZD1222 vaccination. These receptor sequences come from an adult in good health.

V gene TRBV6-6 combines with J gene TRBJ2-2, with 9 bases identical to TRBD1. CDR1 and CDR2 from the germline V gene are MNHNY and SVGAGI (reference sequence). This CDR3 spans 16 amino acids. V was pared by 5 bases and J by 5 bases, with 9 bases of the junction left unmatched. The chain's CDR3 is CASSRGRDRDTGELFF. In DNA form, the CDR3 reads TGTGCCAGCAGTCGAGGCCGGGACAGGGATACCGGGGAGCTGTTTTTT.

V is TRBV5-1 and J is TRBJ2-7; D remains ambiguous. V lost 0 bases and J lost 3, with 10 bases in between. The V gene's germline CDR1 is SGHRS and CDR2 YFSETQ. The CDR3 runs to 14 residues. CDR3 in DNA: TGCGCCAGCAGCTTGGGTCAGGCCGGCTACGAGCAGTACTTC. It is translated as CASSLGQAGYEQYF.

The gene calls are TRBV28 and TRBJ1-1; D is uncertain. The CDR3 runs 13 residues. Per germline, CDR1 MDHEN and CDR2 SYDVKM. Between the trimmed V and J ends, which lost 7 bases and 1 base, there was a span of 10 bases. CDR3 region: CASKRPENTEAFF. Written as DNA, the CDR3 is TGTGCCAGCAAACGCCCGGAGAACACTGAAGCTTTCTTT.

This clone was seen only once. This chain joins TRBV2 and TRBJ1-5, with D possibly matching TRBD1 (5 bases). Per the germline V gene, CDR1 is SNHLY and CDR2 is FYNNEI. The CDR3 sequence is 14 residues long. The germline V and J ends were trimmed by 1 base and 6 bases, with 10 bases remaining between them. CDR3 DNA: TGTGCCAGCAGTGAAGTGGGGGGAGGTCAGCCCCAGCATTTT. Translation: CASSEVGGGQPQHF.

V gene TRBV27 combines with J gene TRBJ1-6; 7 nucleotides agree with TRBD1. Germline CDR1 and CDR2: MNHEY and SMNVEV (reference sequence). CDR3 size: 14 residues. J gave up 5 bases and V 3 bases, and 1 base lay outside the gene matches. The CDR3 region has the DNA TGTGCCAGCAGTTTGGGACAGAATAATTCACCCCTCCACTTT. The encoded protein is CASSLGQNNSPLHF.

V usage is TRBV28 and J usage is TRBJ2-3, with D unresolved. The CDR3 has 15 residues. Germline values: CDR1 MDHEN, CDR2 SYDVKM. V was trimmed by 7 bases and J by 2 bases, leaving 16 bases between them. CDR3 in DNA: TGTGCCAGCAAGACGACGAGCCATTCCACAGATACGCAGTATTTT. This translates into CASKTTSHSTDTQYF.

The chain carries TRBV10-3 and TRBJ2-3; no reliable D call. Germline V gives CDR1 ENHRY, CDR2 SYGVKD. V lost 4 bases and J 5 bases, leaving 7 bases between the germline ends. This CDR3 has 12 amino acids. Here the CDR3 DNA reads TGTGCCATCAGTGTGCCAGGAGATACGCAGTATTTT. Its protein is CAISVPGDTQYF.

The V gene is TRBV6-5, the J gene TRBJ1-1, with 8 nucleotides matching TRBD1. This CDR3 region has 15 residues. Germline trimming cut 0 bases from V and 6 bases from J; bases unmatched to any gene: 6. Germline CDR1 is MNHEY and CDR2 is SVGAGI. The CDR3 region has the DNA TGTGCCAGCAGTTACTCGGAGACAGGGGACGCTGAAGCTTTCTTT. Its protein product is CASSYSETGDAEAFF.

V is TRBV27 and J is TRBJ2-1, with 7 positions matching TRBD1. V trimming: 2 bases; J trimming: 0 bases; junction bases outside the gene matches: 7. CDR1 is MNHEY and CDR2 is SMNVEV in the germline V gene (reference sequence). This CDR3 spans 17 amino acids. The CDR3 sequence: CASSLPNYRGSYNEQFF. The DNA of the CDR3 is TGTGCCAGCAGTTTACCGAACTACAGGGGCTCCTACAATGAGCAGTTCTTC.

The V gene is TRBV9, the J gene TRBJ2-3, with a possible D match to TRBD1 (6 bases). In germline, CDR1 is SGDLS, CDR2 YYNGEE. The CDR3 has 14 amino acids. V was clipped by 4 bases and J by 6 bases, with 15 bases between them. CDR3 sequence (DNA): TGTGCCAGCAGCCCAAGGACAGCCCCGGATACGCAGTATTTT. Residues: CASSPRTAPDTQYF.

The CDR3 coding sequence is TGTGCCAGCAGTACTACACCGGGACGGAGCTCTGGGGCCAACGTCCTGACTTTC. Protein product: CASSTTPGRSSGANVLTF. This chain joins TRBV2 and TRBJ2-6; possibly TRBD1 or TRBD2 for D (5 bases each). The V end lost 5 bases, the J end lost 0 bases, and 17 bases lay between the germline ends. From germline, CDR1 is SNHLY and CDR2 FYNNEI. This CDR3 has 18 amino acids.

The CDR3 sequence: CASSQDKDTEAFF. CDR3 coding DNA: TGTGCCAGCAGCCAAGACAAAGACACTGAAGCTTTCTTT. The V gene is TRBV7-3, the J gene TRBJ1-1, with D hard to call. CDR1 is SGHTA and CDR2 is FQGTGA in the germline V gene. The CDR3 contains 13 residues. The V and J ends lost 5 bases and 3 bases respectively, with 10 bases between them.

This chain joins TRBV3-1 (or the pseudogene TRBV3-2) and TRBJ1-3; D unresolved. With 1 base removed from V and 0 bases from J, the gap between germline ends came to 7 bases. Germline V gene lookup returns CDR1 LGHDT and CDR2 YNNKEL (reference sequence). This CDR3 region has 15 residues. Written as DNA, the CDR3 is TGTGCCAGCAGCCAAGGCCTAGACTCTGGAAACACCATATATTTT. Amino acid sequence: CASSQGLDSGNTIYF.

The chain employs TRBV7-9 and TRBJ2-7, with D possibly matching TRBD1 (5 bases). Germline V CDR1 and CDR2: SEHNR, FQNEAQ (reference sequence). This CDR3 has 15 residues. Trimming took off 5 bases at V and 0 bases at J, with 14 bases between the two ends. The CDR3: CASSKSDRSSYEQYF. CDR3 DNA sequence: TGTGCCAGCAGCAAATCCGACAGAAGCTCCTACGAGCAGTACTTC.

This clone appeared once. The gene calls are TRBV7-9 and TRBJ2-3; D tentatively reads TRBD1 or TRBD2 (5 bases each). V shed 3 bases and J shed 7 bases, with 17 bases lying between them. Germline V gives CDR1 SEHNR, CDR2 FQNEAQ (reference sequence). This CDR3 region has 15 residues. CDR3 loop: CASSFEQRGVNTQYF. In DNA, the CDR3 is TGTGCCAGCAGCTTTGAACAGAGGGGTGTGAATACGCAGTATTTT.

The genes are TRBV5-1 and TRBJ2-7, with D maybe TRBD1 (5 bases). The V end was cut by 4 bases, the J end by 7 bases, with 21 bases between. Germline V gives CDR1 SGHRS, CDR2 YFSETQ. The CDR3 has 15 residues. CDR3 region: CASSPPQVRSVEQYF. CDR3 DNA: TGCGCCAGCAGCCCACCACAGGTCCGGAGTGTGGAGCAGTACTTC.

V and J are TRBV28 and TRBJ2-7, with TRBD2 matching over 14 bases. Unmatched junction bases numbered 13, after V lost 4 bases and J lost 5 bases. The germline gives CDR1 MDHEN, CDR2 SYDVKM. This CDR3 contains 18 residues. CDR3 region: CASSSTGPLTSGRDEQYF. CDR3 nucleotide sequence: TGTGCCAGCAGTTCTACAGGGCCCCTGACTAGCGGGAGGGACGAGCAGTACTTC.

This chain connects TRBV6-6 to TRBJ1-6; D is undetermined. The ends were cut back, 1 base at V and 5 bases at J, with 0 bases in the middle. The CDR3 runs 12 residues. CDR1 is MNHNY and CDR2 is SVGAGI in the germline V gene (reference sequence). The CDR3 sequence: CASSYYNSPLHF. Here the CDR3 DNA reads TGTGCCAGCAGTTACTATAATTCACCCCTCCACTTT.

This clone was recorded a few times. Other DNA sequences within the sample encode an identical CDR3. The chain employs TRBV18 and TRBJ1-1; D unresolved. The germline V and J ends were trimmed by 3 bases and 0 bases, with 5 bases remaining between them. CDR3 size: 13 residues. CDR1 is KGHSH, CDR2 LQKENI, per germline. The CDR3 loop reads CASSPGVNTEAFF. CDR3 DNA: TGTGCCAGCTCACCTGGGGTGAACACTGAAGCTTTCTTT. The whole variable domain, filled in from reference TRBV18 and TRBJ1-1, reads NAGVMQNPRHLVRRRGQEARLRCSPMKGHSHVYWYRQLPEEGLKFMVYLQKENIIDESGMPKERFSAEFPKEGPSILRIQQVVRGDSAAYFCASSPGVNTEAFFGQGTRLTVV.

This rearrangement joins TRBV27 to TRBJ1-2; D is perhaps TRBD1 (6 bases). CDR1 MNHEY and CDR2 SMNVEV come from the germline V gene (reference sequence). CDR3 size: 15 residues. V dropped 2 bases and J dropped 0 bases, with 10 bases sitting between them. For the CDR3, the DNA is TGTGCCAGCAGTTTAAGCAGGGGCCCTAACTATGGCTACACCTTC. Its translation: CASSLSRGPNYGYTF.

The chain recombines TRBV4-1 with TRBJ1-2; D gene uncertain. CDR1 is MGHRA and CDR2 is YSYEKL in the germline V gene. V was clipped by 0 bases and J by 8 bases, with 16 bases between them. The CDR3 has 15 amino acids. In DNA, the CDR3 is TGCGCCAGCAGCCAAGAATGGGGAGCCGCCCGGGGCTACACCTTC. Protein sequence: CASSQEWGAARGYTF.

This chain connects TRBV5-5 to TRBJ2-2, with D perhaps TRBD1 or TRBD2 (5 bases each). V was shortened by 0 bases and J by 4 bases, with 13 bases between the two germline ends. In germline, CDR1 is SGHKS, CDR2 YYEKEE (reference sequence). This CDR3 spans 16 amino acids. In DNA, the CDR3 is TGTGCCAGCAGCTTGGATGGGGGTAGGCTCACCGGGGAGCTGTTTTTT. It encodes CASSLDGGRLTGELFF.

CDR3 nucleotide sequence: TGCGCCAGCAGCCGCTCCGGGGGCCGCACTGAAGCTTTCTTT. Translating gives CASSRSGGRTEAFF. The rearrangement links TRBV4-3 to TRBJ1-1, with a tentative D call TRBD1 (6 bases). The length of the CDR3 is 14 residues. Germline values: CDR1 LGHNA, CDR2 YSLEER. V lost 4 bases and J lost 4, with 13 bases in between.

This sequence joins TRBV7-9 and TRBJ1-1; tentatively, D is TRBD1 (5 bases). Trimming took off 4 bases at V and 1 base at J, with 13 bases between the two ends. Germline assignment: CDR1 SEHNR and CDR2 FQNEAQ (reference sequence). The CDR3 contains 15 residues. In DNA, the CDR3 is TGTGCCAGCAGCTCGAGACAGAGGTCGAACACTGAAGCTTTCTTT. Its translation is CASSSRQRSNTEAFF.